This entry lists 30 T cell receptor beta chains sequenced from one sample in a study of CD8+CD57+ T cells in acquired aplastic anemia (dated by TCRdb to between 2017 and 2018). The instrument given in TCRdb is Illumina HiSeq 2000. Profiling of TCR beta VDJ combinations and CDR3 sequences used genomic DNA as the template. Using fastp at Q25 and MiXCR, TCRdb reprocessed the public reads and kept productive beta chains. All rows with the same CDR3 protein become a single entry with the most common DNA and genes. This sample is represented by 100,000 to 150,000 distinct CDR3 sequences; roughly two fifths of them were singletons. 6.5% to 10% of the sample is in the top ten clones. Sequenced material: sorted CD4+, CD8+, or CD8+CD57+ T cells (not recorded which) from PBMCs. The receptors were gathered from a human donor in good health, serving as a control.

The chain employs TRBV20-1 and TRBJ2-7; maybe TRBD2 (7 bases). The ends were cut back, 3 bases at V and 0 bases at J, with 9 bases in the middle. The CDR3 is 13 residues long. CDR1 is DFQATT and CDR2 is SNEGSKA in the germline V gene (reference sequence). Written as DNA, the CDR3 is TGCAGTGCTAGCGGGGGGCCCTCCTACGAGCAGTACTTC. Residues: CSASGGPSYEQYF.

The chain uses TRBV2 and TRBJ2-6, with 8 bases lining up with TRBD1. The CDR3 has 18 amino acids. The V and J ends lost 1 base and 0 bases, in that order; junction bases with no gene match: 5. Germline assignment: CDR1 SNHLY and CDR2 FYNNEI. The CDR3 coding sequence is TGTGCCAGCAGTGAAGGACAGGGGTCTAGCTCTGGGGCCAACGTCCTGACTTTC. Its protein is CASSEGQGSSSGANVLTF.

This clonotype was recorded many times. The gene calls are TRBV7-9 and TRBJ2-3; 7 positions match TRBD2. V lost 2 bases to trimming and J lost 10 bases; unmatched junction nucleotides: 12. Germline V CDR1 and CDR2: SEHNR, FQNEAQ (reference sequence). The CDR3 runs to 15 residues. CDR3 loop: CASSLIAGVERAQYF. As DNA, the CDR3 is TGTGCCAGCAGCTTAATTGCGGGAGTCGAAAGGGCGCAGTATTTT.

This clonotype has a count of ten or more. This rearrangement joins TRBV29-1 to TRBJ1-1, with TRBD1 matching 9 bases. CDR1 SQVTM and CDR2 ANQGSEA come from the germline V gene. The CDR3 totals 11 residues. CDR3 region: CTGQGVTEAFF. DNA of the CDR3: TGCACGGGACAGGGAGTAACTGAAGCTTTCTTT.

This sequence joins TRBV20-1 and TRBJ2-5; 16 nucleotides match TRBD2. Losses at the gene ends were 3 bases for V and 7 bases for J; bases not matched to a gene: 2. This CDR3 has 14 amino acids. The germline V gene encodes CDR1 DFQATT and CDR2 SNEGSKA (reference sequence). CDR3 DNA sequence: TGCAGTGCTAGGGGACTAGCGGGAGGGGTGACCCAGTACTTC. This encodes CSARGLAGGVTQYF.

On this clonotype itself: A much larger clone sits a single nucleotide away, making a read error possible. CDR3 coding DNA: TGTGCCAGCAGCCCCGCAGGGTGGAACACCGGGGAGCTGGTTTTT. This codes for CASSPAGWNTGELVF. The J gene is TRBJ2-2, the V gene TRBV7-9; D may correspond to TRBD1 or TRBD2 (5 bases each). This CDR3 comprises 15 residues. CDR1 and CDR2 (germline): SEHNR, FQNEAQ (reference sequence).

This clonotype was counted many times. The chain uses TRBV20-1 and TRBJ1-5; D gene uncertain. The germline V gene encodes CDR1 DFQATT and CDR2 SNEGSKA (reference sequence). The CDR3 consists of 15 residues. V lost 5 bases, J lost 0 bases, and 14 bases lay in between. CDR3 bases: TGCAGTGCTCTTGACCGGGTCAGTAGCAATCAGCCCCAGCATTTT. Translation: CSALDRVSSNQPQHF.

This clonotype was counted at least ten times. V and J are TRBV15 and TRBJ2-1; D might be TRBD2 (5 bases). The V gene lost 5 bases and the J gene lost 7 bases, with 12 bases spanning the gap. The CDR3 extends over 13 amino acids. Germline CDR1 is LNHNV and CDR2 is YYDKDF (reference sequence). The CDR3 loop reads CATSGGPRNEQFF. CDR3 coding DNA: TGTGCCACCAGCGGAGGACCCCGGAATGAGCAGTTCTTC.

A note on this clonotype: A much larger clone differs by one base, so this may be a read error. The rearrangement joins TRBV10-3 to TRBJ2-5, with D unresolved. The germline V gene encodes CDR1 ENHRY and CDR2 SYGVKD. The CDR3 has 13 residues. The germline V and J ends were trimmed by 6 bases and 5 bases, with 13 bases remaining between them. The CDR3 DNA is TGTGCCATCAGACCGGTGGGCAGGGAGACCCAGTACTTC. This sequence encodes CAIRPVGRETQYF.

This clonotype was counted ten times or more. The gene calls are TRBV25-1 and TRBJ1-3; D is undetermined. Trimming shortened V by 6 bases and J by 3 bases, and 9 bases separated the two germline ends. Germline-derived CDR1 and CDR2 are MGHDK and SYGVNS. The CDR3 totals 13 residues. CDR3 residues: CASRSQNGNTIYF. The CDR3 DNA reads TGTGCCAGCAGATCGCAGAATGGAAACACCATATATTTT.

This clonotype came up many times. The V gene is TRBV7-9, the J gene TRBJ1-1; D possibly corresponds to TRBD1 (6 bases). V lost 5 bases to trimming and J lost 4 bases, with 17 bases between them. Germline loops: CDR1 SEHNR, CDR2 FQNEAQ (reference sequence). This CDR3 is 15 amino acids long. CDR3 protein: CASSQRTQGITEAFF. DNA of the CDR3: TGTGCCAGCAGCCAGCGCACACAGGGAATCACTGAAGCTTTCTTT.

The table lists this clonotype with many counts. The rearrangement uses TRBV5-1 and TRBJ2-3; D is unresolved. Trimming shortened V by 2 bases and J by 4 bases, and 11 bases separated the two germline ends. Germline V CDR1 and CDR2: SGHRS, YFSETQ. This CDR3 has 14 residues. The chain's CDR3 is CASSFGPDADTQYF. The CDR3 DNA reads TGCGCCAGCAGCTTTGGACCGGACGCAGATACGCAGTATTTT.

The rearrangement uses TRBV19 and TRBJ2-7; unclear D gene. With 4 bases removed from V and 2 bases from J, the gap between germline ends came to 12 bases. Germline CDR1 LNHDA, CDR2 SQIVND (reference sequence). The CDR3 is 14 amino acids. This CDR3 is CASSNGPSAYEQYF. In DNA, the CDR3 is TGTGCCAGTAGTAACGGGCCCTCCGCCTACGAGCAGTACTTC.

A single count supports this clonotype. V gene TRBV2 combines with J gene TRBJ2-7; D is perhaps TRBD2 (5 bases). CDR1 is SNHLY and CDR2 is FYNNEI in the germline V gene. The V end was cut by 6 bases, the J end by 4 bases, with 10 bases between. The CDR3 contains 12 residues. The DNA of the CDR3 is TGTGCCAGCAGAGGACTTGAGTACGAGCAGTACTTC. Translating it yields CASRGLEYEQYF.

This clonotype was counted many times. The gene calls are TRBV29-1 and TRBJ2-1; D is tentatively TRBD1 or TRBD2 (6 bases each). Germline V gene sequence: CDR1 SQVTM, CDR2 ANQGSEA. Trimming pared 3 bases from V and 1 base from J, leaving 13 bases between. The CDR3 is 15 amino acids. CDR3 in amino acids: CSVEGGAGSYNEQFF. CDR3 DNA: TGCAGCGTTGAGGGGGGCGCGGGATCCTACAATGAGCAGTTCTTC.

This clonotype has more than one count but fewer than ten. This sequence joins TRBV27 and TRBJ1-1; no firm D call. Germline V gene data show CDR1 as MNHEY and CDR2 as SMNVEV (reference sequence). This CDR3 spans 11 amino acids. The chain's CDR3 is CPPDWNTEAFF. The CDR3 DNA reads TGTCCCCCTGACTGGAACACTGAAGCTTTCTTT.

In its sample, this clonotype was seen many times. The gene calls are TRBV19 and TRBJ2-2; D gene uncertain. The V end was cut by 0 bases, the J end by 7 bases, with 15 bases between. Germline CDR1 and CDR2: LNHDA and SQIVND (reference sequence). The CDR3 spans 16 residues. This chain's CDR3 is CASSIDRGTFGGELFF. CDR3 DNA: TGTGCCAGTAGTATAGATAGAGGAACGTTCGGCGGGGAGCTGTTTTTT. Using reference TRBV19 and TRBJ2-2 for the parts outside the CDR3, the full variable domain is DGGITQSPKYLFRKEGQNVTLSCEQNLNHDAMYWYRQDPGQGLRLIYYSQIVNDFQKGDIAEGYSVSREKKESFPLTVTSAQKNPTAFYLCASSIDRGTFGGELFFGEGSRLTVL.

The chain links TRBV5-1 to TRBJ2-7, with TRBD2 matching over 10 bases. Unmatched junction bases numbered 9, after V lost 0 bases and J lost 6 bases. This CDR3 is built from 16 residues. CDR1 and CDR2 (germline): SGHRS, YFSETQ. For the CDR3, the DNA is TGCGCCAGCAGCTTGGGGATTCCACTAGCGGGAAGCGAGCAGTACTTC. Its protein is CASSLGIPLAGSEQYF.

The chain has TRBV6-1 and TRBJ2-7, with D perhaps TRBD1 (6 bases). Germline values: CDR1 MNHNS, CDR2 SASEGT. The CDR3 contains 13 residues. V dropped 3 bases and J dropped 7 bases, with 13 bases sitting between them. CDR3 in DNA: TGTGCCAGCAGTGAGGTCAGGGGTGGGGAGCAGTACTTC. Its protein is CASSEVRGGEQYF.

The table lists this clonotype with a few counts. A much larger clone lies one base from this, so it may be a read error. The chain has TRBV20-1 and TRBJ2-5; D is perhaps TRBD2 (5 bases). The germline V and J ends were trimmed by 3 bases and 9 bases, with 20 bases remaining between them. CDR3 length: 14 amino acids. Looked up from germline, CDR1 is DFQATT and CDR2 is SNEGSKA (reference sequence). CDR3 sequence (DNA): TGCAGTGCTAGTGTGGACTTCGGAGCGGAGGCCCAGTACTTC. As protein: CSASVDFGAEAQYF.

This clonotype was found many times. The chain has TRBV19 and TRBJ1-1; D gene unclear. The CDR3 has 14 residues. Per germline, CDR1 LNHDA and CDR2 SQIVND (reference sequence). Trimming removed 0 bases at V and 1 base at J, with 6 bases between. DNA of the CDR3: TGTGCCAGTAGTATAGATGGCACGAACACTGAAGCTTTCTTT. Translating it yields CASSIDGTNTEAFF.

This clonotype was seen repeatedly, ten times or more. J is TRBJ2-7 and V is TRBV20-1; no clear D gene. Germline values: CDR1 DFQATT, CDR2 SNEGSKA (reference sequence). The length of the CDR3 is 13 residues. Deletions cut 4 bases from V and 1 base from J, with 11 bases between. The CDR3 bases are TGCAGTGCTATTTCACGGCTATCCTACGAGCAGTACTTC. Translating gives CSAISRLSYEQYF.

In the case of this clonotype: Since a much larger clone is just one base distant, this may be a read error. CDR3 sequence: CASRKNRSTNGKLFF. The CDR3, as DNA: TGTGCCAGCAGAAAAAATCGGTCAACTAATGGAAAACTGTTTTTT. V gene TRBV6-1 combines with J gene TRBJ1-4; D is uncertain. Per germline, CDR1 MNHNS and CDR2 SASEGT. CDR3 length: 15 amino acids.

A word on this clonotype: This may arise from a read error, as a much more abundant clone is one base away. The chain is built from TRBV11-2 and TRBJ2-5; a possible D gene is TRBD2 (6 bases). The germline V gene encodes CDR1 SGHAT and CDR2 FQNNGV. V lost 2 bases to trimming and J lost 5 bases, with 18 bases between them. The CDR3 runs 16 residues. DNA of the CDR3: TGTGCCAGCAGCTTATATGAGGTCGGGAGCGGGGAGACCCAGTACTTC. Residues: CASSLYEVGSGETQYF. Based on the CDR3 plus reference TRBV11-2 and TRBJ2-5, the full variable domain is EAGVAQSPRYKIIEKRQSVAFWCNPISGHATLYWYQQILGQGPKLLIQFQNNGVVDDSQLPKDRFSAERLKGVDSTLKIQPAKLEDSAVYLCASSLYEVGSGETQYFGPGTRLLVL.

The CDR3 coding sequence is TGTGCCAGTAGTATATTGGGGAATGGCTACACCTTC. Its protein is CASSILGNGYTF. V is TRBV19 and J is TRBJ1-2, with unresolved D. CDR3 length: 12 residues. Trimming stripped 2 bases from V and 6 bases from J, with 7 bases between. The V gene's germline CDR1 is LNHDA and CDR2 SQIVND (reference sequence).

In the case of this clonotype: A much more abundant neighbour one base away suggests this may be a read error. The CDR3 sequence: CSARSGTSSRYNEQFF. In DNA, the CDR3 is TGCAGTGCTAGATCTGGGACTAGCAGTAGGTACAATGAGCAGTTCTTC. The V call is TRBV20-1, the J call TRBJ2-1, with 9 bases aligning to TRBD2. The junction had 9 bases not matched to a gene; V was cut back by 2 bases and J by 4 bases. Germline V gene data show CDR1 as DFQATT and CDR2 as SNEGSKA (reference sequence). This CDR3 has 16 residues.

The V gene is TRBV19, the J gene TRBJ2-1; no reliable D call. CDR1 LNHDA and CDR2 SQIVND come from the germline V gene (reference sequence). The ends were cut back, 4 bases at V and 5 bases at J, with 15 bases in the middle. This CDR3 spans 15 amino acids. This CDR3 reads CASSKTAFAHNEQFF. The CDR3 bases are TGTGCCAGTAGTAAAACAGCCTTTGCACACAATGAGCAGTTCTTC. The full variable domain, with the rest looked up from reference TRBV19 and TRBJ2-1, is DGGITQSPKYLFRKEGQNVTLSCEQNLNHDAMYWYRQDPGQGLRLIYYSQIVNDFQKGDIAEGYSVSREKKESFPLTVTSAQKNPTAFYLCASSKTAFAHNEQFFGPGTRLTVL.

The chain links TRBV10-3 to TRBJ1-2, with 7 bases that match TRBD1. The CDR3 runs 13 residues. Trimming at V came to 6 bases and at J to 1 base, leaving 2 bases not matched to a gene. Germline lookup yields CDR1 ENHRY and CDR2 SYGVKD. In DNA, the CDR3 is TGTGCCATCAGGGGACAGAGTAACTATGGCTACACCTTC. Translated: CAIRGQSNYGYTF.

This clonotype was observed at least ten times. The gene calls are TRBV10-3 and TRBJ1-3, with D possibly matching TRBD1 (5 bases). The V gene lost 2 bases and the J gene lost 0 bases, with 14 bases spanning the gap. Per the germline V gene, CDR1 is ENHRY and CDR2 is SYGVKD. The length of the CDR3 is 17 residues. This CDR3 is CAISERGPGPSGNTIYF. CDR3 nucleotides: TGTGCCATCAGTGAGAGGGGTCCTGGACCCTCTGGAAACACCATATATTTT.

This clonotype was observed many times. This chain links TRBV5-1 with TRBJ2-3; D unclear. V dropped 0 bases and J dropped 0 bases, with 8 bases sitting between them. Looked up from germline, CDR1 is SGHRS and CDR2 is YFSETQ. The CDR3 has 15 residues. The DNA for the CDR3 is TGCGCCAGCAGCTTGGAGGGCCATAGCACAGATACGCAGTATTTT. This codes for CASSLEGHSTDTQYF.